The TCR beta chain described here comes from a study of Ad26.COV2.S vaccination and SARS-CoV-2 variants. General study results and limits: Vaccine recipients posted higher spike-specific TCR breadth than their placebo counterparts.

The assay was immunoSEQ multiplex PCR, and TCRdb's table has in-frame clones only and misses some. Of about 470,000 clones detected, 90% appear once; the ten largest clones hold around 4.5%. Turning to this clone: Antigen unknown.

The treatment here: over 15 received Ad26.COV2.S at low or high dose, single or two shots; about 5 received placebo; per-sample allocation not given. Following the first vaccine or placebo injection, samples were taken on day 63. An Ad26 vector was used to express Wuhan-strain SARS-CoV-2 spike as the vaccine. Sample: peripheral blood, taken in a trial of Ad26.COV2.S vaccine versus placebo. This clonotype was obtained from a person aged 18-60 years who received the Ad26.COV2.S COVID-19 vaccine or a placebo.

CDR3 nucleotides: TGTGCCTGGAGGGGGAGCGGTGAGCAGTTCTTC. Protein product: CAWRGSGEQFF. The chain links TRBV30 to TRBJ2-1; perhaps TRBD2 as D (5 bases). The CDR3 length is 11 residues. Germline V gene lookup returns CDR1 GTSNPN and CDR2 SVGIG (reference sequence). V shed 3 bases and J shed 9 bases, with 9 bases lying between them.